What follows are 23 T cell receptor beta chains derived from one specimen sequenced in a study of T cell repertoires in cytomegalovirus infection. TCRdb re-analysed the reads in MiXCR, keeping a single row per CDR3 protein. Of hundreds of thousands of distinct CDR3 sequences listed, 17% are singletons. The sequencing input was PBMCs. Source of these receptors: a human donor in good health (CMV status not recorded). Some clones in this sample may be carry-over from other donors' samples.

With regard to this clonotype: A much larger clone differs from this one at a single base, so this may be a read error. This CDR3 is missing its conserved last phenylalanine or tryptophan, likely due to a read error. The gene calls are TRBV7-2 and TRBJ2-1, with D tentatively TRBD1 (5 bases). The germline CDR1 and CDR2 sequences are SGHTA and FQGNSA. The CDR3 totals 12 residues. The V end was cut by 4 bases, the J end by 9 bases, with 10 bases between. The CDR3 reads CASSYTGVEQFL. For the CDR3, the DNA is TGTGCCAGCAGCTATACAGGAGTTGAGCAGTTCCTC.

There are a few counts of this clonotype. The rearrangement uses TRBV20-1 and TRBJ1-2; D may be TRBD1 (6 bases). The CDR3 contains 15 residues. Deletions cut 3 bases from V and 1 base from J, with 15 bases between. CDR1 and CDR2 from the germline V gene are DFQATT and SNEGSKA (reference sequence). DNA for the CDR3: TGCAGTGCTAGGGAGAACAGGGATTTTAACTATGGCTACACCTTC. This encodes CSARENRDFNYGYTF.

This clonotype was seen ten or more times. CDR3 protein: CASSHPPGLGMYEQYF. CDR3 bases: TGTGCCAGCAGCCACCCCCCGGGCCTAGGAATGTACGAGCAGTACTTC. The V call is TRBV4-2, the J call TRBJ2-7, with D unclear. The germline V gene encodes CDR1 LGHNA and CDR2 YNFKEQ. Trimming cost V 3 bases and J 4 bases, with 19 bases left between them. CDR3 length equals 16 residues.

The V call is TRBV4-1, the J call TRBJ2-3; D is uncertain. The CDR3 runs 13 residues. CDR1 and CDR2 (germline): MGHRA, YSYEKL. V dropped 2 bases and J dropped 4 bases, with 7 bases sitting between them. CDR3 coding DNA: TGCGCCAGCAGCCAACCCCGACCAGATACGCAGTATTTT. As protein: CASSQPRPDTQYF.

The chain combines TRBV4-1 with TRBJ1-1; a weak D match, TRBD1 (6 bases). This CDR3 is 17 amino acids long. The germline CDR1 and CDR2 sequences are MGHRA and YSYEKL. Trimming took 5 bases from V and 1 from J, leaving 20 bases between them. The CDR3 DNA reads as TGCGCCAGCAGCTTTTTCCCCGCACAGGGCACGAACACTGAAGCTTTCTTT. Translated, it gives CASSFFPAQGTNTEAFF.

This clonotype was detected a few times. The chain uses TRBV6-1 and TRBJ2-7, with 10 positions matching TRBD1. The CDR3 runs to 15 residues. J was trimmed by 4 bases and V by 7 bases; bases with no gene match: 10. From germline, CDR1 is MNHNS and CDR2 SASEGT. CDR3 bases: TGTGCCAGCATTAGCCGGGACAGGGGACAGTACGAGCAGTACTTC. It yields the protein CASISRDRGQYEQYF.

This chain links TRBV5-4 with TRBJ2-3; TRBD2 aligns across 13 bases. The length of the CDR3 is 16 residues. CDR1 is SGHNT, CDR2 YYREEE, per germline (reference sequence). Trimming took 4 bases from V and 5 from J; bases not matched to a gene: 7. The CDR3 sequence is CASSPGTSGDVDTQYF. The CDR3 DNA reads as TGTGCCAGCAGCCCCGGGACTAGCGGGGACGTAGATACGCAGTATTTT.

This clonotype was picked up a small number of times. This rearrangement joins TRBV6-1 to TRBJ2-1; D not resolved. V lost 9 bases to trimming and J lost 6 bases, with 6 bases between them. The CDR3 covers 10 residues. Germline-derived CDR1 and CDR2 are MNHNS and SASEGT. CDR3 amino acids: CASFSNEQFF. CDR3 in DNA: TGTGCCAGTTTCTCCAATGAGCAGTTCTTC.

The rearrangement joins TRBV2 to TRBJ1-2; possible D gene TRBD1, 6 bases. V was cut by 6 bases and J by 3 bases, with 8 bases left in between. CDR3 size: 12 residues. CDR1 and CDR2 (germline): SNHLY, FYNNEI. CDR3 region: CASRTGDYGYTF. The CDR3 DNA reads as TGTGCCAGCAGGACAGGAGACTATGGCTACACCTTC.

This clonotype was counted at least ten times. The chain joins TRBV7-6 to TRBJ2-5; D is possibly TRBD1 (6 bases). Germline values: CDR1 SGHVS, CDR2 FNYEAQ. The V and J ends lost 4 bases and 5 bases respectively, with 17 bases between them. This CDR3 contains 15 residues. The CDR3 DNA sequence: TGTGCCAGCAGCTCAACAGGGTTTGCATGGGAGACCCAGTACTTC. Amino acid sequence: CASSSTGFAWETQYF.

The chain uses TRBV18 and TRBJ2-6; D not resolved. Trimming removed 2 bases from V and 0 bases from J, with 17 bases in between. In germline, CDR1 is KGHSH, CDR2 LQKENI. This CDR3 comprises 19 residues. The CDR3: CASSPRQMAGISGANVLTF. CDR3 nucleotide sequence: TGTGCCAGCTCACCAAGACAAATGGCAGGAATCTCTGGGGCCAACGTCCTGACTTTC.

As regards this clonotype: A read error is possible here, since a much larger clone lies one base away. The rearrangement joins TRBV7-9 to TRBJ1-2, with D maybe TRBD1 (5 bases). The V gene's germline CDR1 is SEHNR and CDR2 FQNEAQ (reference sequence). Trimming removed 5 bases at V and 4 bases at J, with 14 bases between. The CDR3 spans 14 residues. CDR3 amino acids: CASSPPSGFYGYTF. DNA for the CDR3: TGTGCCAGCAGCCCACCGTCAGGGTTCTATGGCTACACCTTC.

This rearrangement joins TRBV6-4 to TRBJ2-2; D gene uncertain. Trimming stripped 3 bases from V and 3 bases from J, with 11 bases between. This CDR3 is built from 15 residues. From germline, CDR1 is MRHNA and CDR2 SNTAGT. CDR3 in amino acids: CASSDGAAHTGELFF. CDR3 nucleotides: TGTGCCAGCAGTGATGGCGCGGCTCACACCGGGGAGCTGTTTTTT.

The genes are TRBV6-1 and TRBJ1-1; D remains unclear. CDR3 length: 14 residues. Trimming shortened V by 2 bases and J by 5 bases, and 12 bases separated the two germline ends. In germline, CDR1 is MNHNS, CDR2 SASEGT. The CDR3: CASSEKWIGTEAFF. Written as DNA, the CDR3 is TGTGCCAGCAGTGAAAAGTGGATAGGGACTGAAGCTTTCTTT.

This clonotype was picked up a small number of times. This chain links TRBV10-3 with TRBJ2-7; 7 nucleotides match TRBD1. With 10 bases clipped from V and 5 bases from J, the junction kept 5 bases outside the gene matches. The CDR3 length is 11 residues. Germline lookup yields CDR1 ENHRY and CDR2 SYGVKD. CDR3 sequence: CATGTDHEQYF. Written as DNA, the CDR3 is TGTGCCACCGGGACAGATCACGAGCAGTACTTC.

The J gene is TRBJ2-5, the V gene TRBV7-2; TRBD1 is a possible D gene (5 bases). The CDR3 contains 13 residues. Germline V gene sequence: CDR1 SGHTA, CDR2 FQGNSA. The V gene lost 6 bases and the J gene lost 5 bases, with 13 bases spanning the gap. The CDR3 region is CASSRVRVETQYF. The CDR3 DNA reads TGTGCCAGCAGTCGCGTCAGGGTGGAGACCCAGTACTTC.

The chain carries TRBV10-3 and TRBJ2-7; D is unclear. The germline CDR1 and CDR2 sequences are ENHRY and SYGVKD. CDR3 length: 13 residues. The V and J ends lost 2 bases and 4 bases respectively, with 9 bases between them. The CDR3 here is CAISERSSYEQYF. In DNA form, the CDR3 reads TGTGCCATCAGTGAGAGGTCTAGTTACGAGCAGTACTTC.

CDR3 sequence (DNA): TGTGCCAGCAGCTTGGGCGTAGTGAACACTGAAGCTTTCTTT. Its translation is CASSLGVVNTEAFF. V is TRBV7-6 and J is TRBJ1-1; D remains ambiguous. Germline assignment: CDR1 SGHVS and CDR2 FNYEAQ. The CDR3 spans 14 residues. V gave up 3 bases and J gave up 0 bases, with 8 bases separating them.

The V call is TRBV4-2, the J call TRBJ2-5; TRBD2 agrees at 10 bases. The junction had 5 bases not matched to a gene; V was cut back by 2 bases and J by 2 bases. The CDR3 runs to 16 residues. Germline CDR1 reads LGHNA; CDR2 reads YNFKEQ. As DNA, the CDR3 is TGTGCCAGCAGCCAAACACTAGCGGGGTTTCAAGAGACCCAGTACTTC. It specifies CASSQTLAGFQETQYF.

The chain recombines TRBV29-1 with TRBJ2-3; D is tentatively TRBD1 or TRBD2 (5 bases each). The length of the CDR3 is 14 residues. Germline loops: CDR1 SQVTM, CDR2 ANQGSEA. Trimming shortened V by 0 bases and J by 6 bases, and 13 bases separated the two germline ends. For the CDR3, the DNA is TGCAGCGTTGAAGAGGGAATCCGGGGCGATACGCAGTATTTT. This translates into CSVEEGIRGDTQYF.

The rearrangement joins TRBV7-4 to TRBJ2-5; 9 nucleotides match TRBD2. The CDR3 is made up of 15 amino acids. V gave up 3 bases and J gave up 5 bases; unmatched junction bases: 7. The germline gives CDR1 SGHVT, CDR2 SQSDAQ. The CDR3 nucleotides are TGTGCCAGCAGCTTCAAGACTAGCGGCCGGGAGACCCAGTACTTC. It specifies CASSFKTSGRETQYF. Drawing the rest from reference TRBV7-4 and TRBJ2-5, the complete variable domain is GAGVSQSPRYKVAKRGRDVALRCDSISGHVTLYWYRQTLGQGSEVLTYSQSDAQRDKSGRPSGRFSAERPERSVSTLKIQRTEQGDSAVYLCASSFKTSGRETQYFGPGTRLLVL.

The V and J genes are TRBV7-3 and TRBJ2-3; 9 bases match TRBD2. Germline V gene lookup returns CDR1 SGHTA and CDR2 FQGTGA. This CDR3 is built from 16 residues. V dropped 4 bases and J dropped 6; count of bases not matched to a gene: 11. CDR3 sequence reads: CASSSGTSWGRDTQYF. The CDR3 bases are TGTGCCAGCAGCTCCGGGACTAGCTGGGGTAGGGATACGCAGTATTTT. The whole variable domain, remainder taken from reference TRBV7-3 and TRBJ2-3, is GAGVSQTPSNKVTEKGKYVELRCDPISGHTALYWYRQSLGQGPEFLIYFQGTGAADDSGLPNDRFFAVRPEGSVSTLKIQRTERGDSAVYLCASSSGTSWGRDTQYFGPGTRLTVL.

The table lists this clonotype with a few counts. This rearrangement joins TRBV7-9 to TRBJ2-1; 10 nucleotides line up with TRBD1. V shed 4 bases, J shed 4 bases, and the junction held 13 bases outside the gene matches. The germline CDR1 and CDR2 sequences are SEHNR and FQNEAQ (reference sequence). The CDR3 is 18 residues long. The CDR3 coding sequence is TGTGCCAGCAGCTCAACCCGCCCTCCGGGACAGGGGTACAATGAGCAGTTCTTC. Protein product: CASSSTRPPGQGYNEQFF. The full variable domain, in which reference TRBV7-9 and TRBJ2-1 provide the parts outside the CDR3, is DTGVSQNPRHKITKRGQNVTFRCDPISEHNRLYWYRQTLGQGPEFLTYFQNEAQLEKSRLLSDRFSAERPKGSFSTLEIQRTEQGDSAMYLCASSSTRPPGQGYNEQFFGPGTRLTVL.